Listed here are 4 T cell receptor beta chains from one sample, sequenced in a study of blood T cell repertoires in COVID-19 (dated by TCRdb to about 2020). Libraries were made using the immunoSEQ multiplex PCR assay. In TCRdb, the immuneACCESS table is reduced to in-frame sequences with V and J assigned. These tables do not hold every clone; where another copy was compared, an unresolved V gene accounts for under half, and the others remain unexplained. The sample table lists roughly 110,000 clones, roughly 80% of them with a count of one. In total, the top ten clones hold roughly 1.4% of the sample. Specimen: peripheral blood. Every receptor here comes from a man aged 45-60 years with acute or convalescent COVID-19.

The V and J genes are TRBV5-1 and TRBJ1-3, with a weak D call TRBD1 (6 bases). The V gene lost 4 bases and the J gene lost 0 bases, with 14 bases spanning the gap. CDR1 is SGHRS, CDR2 YFSETQ, per germline. This CDR3 is built from 16 residues. CDR3 region: CASSQDRTRSGNTIYF. The CDR3 DNA reads TGCGCCAGCAGCCAGGACAGAACACGCTCTGGAAACACCATATATTTT.

The rearrangement links TRBV6-5 to TRBJ2-7, with 7 nucleotides matching TRBD1. The CDR3 spans 14 residues. The germline V gene has CDR1 MNHEY and CDR2 SVGAGI. J gave up 3 bases and V 10 bases, and 12 bases lay outside the gene matches. The CDR3 loop is CATTTGTVIYEQYF. CDR3 nucleotides: TGTGCCACGACCACCGGGACAGTAATCTACGAGCAGTACTTC.

The CDR3 DNA reads TGTGCCAGCAGCTCCTCTCTAGCGGGGGGGCCAAATACGCAGTATTTT. This codes for CASSSSLAGGPNTQYF. This chain links TRBV11-3 with TRBJ2-3; TRBD2 aligns across 12 bases. The CDR3 is made up of 16 amino acids. V dropped 4 bases and J dropped 7; count of bases not matched to a gene: 9. Germline values: CDR1 SGHNT, CDR2 YENEEA.

The CDR3 sequence: CASSLFYGNTIYF. The CDR3 DNA is TGTGCCAGCAGCTTGTTCTATGGAAACACCATATATTTT. V and J are TRBV5-6 and TRBJ1-3; D is uncertain. This CDR3 is built from 13 residues. V was pared by 1 base and J by 3 bases, with 5 bases between. CDR1 SGHDT and CDR2 YYEEEE come from the germline V gene.